Below, 16 T cell receptor beta chains from the same sample are listed, as sequenced in a study of control samples from healthy donors and cancer patients. The method was immunoSEQ multiplex PCR; TCRdb's version includes in-frame clones alone and lacks a portion of them. The data contain about 170,000 clones, 91% of them singletons. Sequencing was carried out using blood. These receptors were taken from a woman aged 30 to 39 in good health.

This sequence joins TRBV7-9 and TRBJ1-1; D is undetermined. The CDR3 length is 13 residues. The germline gives CDR1 SEHNR, CDR2 FQNEAQ (reference sequence). Trimming removed 3 bases from V and 1 base from J, with 6 bases in between. CDR3 nucleotide sequence: TGTGCCAGCAGCTTCGTTGCGAACACTGAAGCTTTCTTT. It encodes CASSFVANTEAFF.

The table lists this clone with many counts. The V call is TRBV7-3, the J call TRBJ2-5; 8 bases map to TRBD2. Germline V gives CDR1 SGHTA, CDR2 FQGTGA. CDR3 length: 15 residues. Trimming cost V 2 bases and J 1 base; bases outside gene matches: 3. CDR3 sequence (DNA): TGTGCCAGCAGCTTAGTAGCGGGGAGCCAAGAGACCCAGTACTTC. Amino acid sequence: CASSLVAGSQETQYF.

This clone was found once. The chain carries TRBV7-2 and TRBJ2-5, with 7 positions matching TRBD2. Germline lookup yields CDR1 SGHTA and CDR2 FQGNSA. The CDR3 runs to 13 residues. The ends lost 4 bases at V and 2 bases at J; junction bases unmatched: 1. Here the CDR3 reads CASSSGLQETQYF. Written as DNA, the CDR3 is TGTGCCAGCAGCTCGGGACTACAAGAGACCCAGTACTTC.

This clone was picked up one time. V usage is TRBV6-5 and J usage is TRBJ1-2; D is perhaps TRBD1 (6 bases). V lost 0 bases, J lost 2 bases, and 10 bases lay in between. This CDR3 spans 15 amino acids. Germline V gives CDR1 MNHEY, CDR2 SVGAGI. The CDR3, as DNA: TGTGCCAGCAGTTACTCGACAGGAGGGAACTATGGCTACACCTTC. Translated, it gives CASSYSTGGNYGYTF.

CDR3 sequence reads: CATSRDFRNTEAFF. DNA for the CDR3: TGTGCCACCAGCAGAGACTTCAGGAACACTGAAGCTTTCTTT. The chain couples TRBV15 to TRBJ1-1; D not certain. V was cut by 0 bases and J by 1 base, with 6 bases left in between. This CDR3 is 14 amino acids long. CDR1 is LNHNV, CDR2 YYDKDF, per germline (reference sequence).

The chain couples TRBV9 to TRBJ2-7, with 9 bases matching TRBD2. This CDR3 is built from 15 residues. In germline, CDR1 is SGDLS, CDR2 YYNGEE. The V segment lost 0 bases and the J segment 3 bases; nucleotides outside the gene matches: 4. This CDR3 is CASSVGGREGYEQYF. CDR3 nucleotide sequence: TGTGCCAGCAGCGTAGGCGGGCGGGAGGGCTACGAGCAGTACTTC.

This clone appeared a few times. The chain employs TRBV28 and TRBJ2-3; 8 bases match TRBD1. The CDR3 is made up of 13 amino acids. Germline V lookup: CDR1 MDHEN, CDR2 SYDVKM. Trimming took 4 bases from V and 4 from J; bases not matched to a gene: 1. CDR3 in DNA: TGTGCCAGCAGTTCAGGGGGCCCAGATACGCAGTATTTT. Translated, it gives CASSSGGPDTQYF.

This chain joins TRBV29-1 and TRBJ1-2; a weak D match, TRBD1 (5 bases). Germline lookup yields CDR1 SQVTM and CDR2 ANQGSEA. The CDR3 is 11 residues long. Trimming left V 3 bases short and J 7 bases short, with 9 bases between. The CDR3 sequence is CSVEGGSGYTF. DNA for the CDR3: TGCAGCGTTGAGGGGGGGAGTGGCTACACCTTC.

This chain uses TRBV2 with TRBJ2-7; unclear D gene. Germline lookup yields CDR1 SNHLY and CDR2 FYNNEI. Trimming pared 2 bases from V and 5 bases from J, leaving 4 bases between. The CDR3 sequence is 11 residues long. The CDR3 sequence is CASSEWDEQYF. The CDR3 DNA reads as TGTGCCAGCAGTGAATGGGACGAGCAGTACTTC.

The chain is built from TRBV12-3 or TRBV12-4 and TRBJ1-2, with D hard to call. The CDR3 is made up of 13 amino acids. V lost 5 bases and J 6 bases, leaving 13 bases between the germline ends. The CDR3 loop is CASSQVSRNGYTF. Written as DNA, the CDR3 is TGTGCCAGCAGTCAGGTCTCCCGTAATGGCTACACCTTC.

This clone showed up just once. The gene calls are TRBV19 and TRBJ2-1; 9 bases are shared with TRBD1. This CDR3 has 14 residues. Trimming took 5 bases from V and 8 from J; bases not matched to a gene: 7. The germline V gene has CDR1 LNHDA and CDR2 SQIVND (reference sequence). As DNA, the CDR3 is TGTGCCAGTAGTGGCCGGGACAGGGTTGATGAGCAGTTCTTC. Encoded protein: CASSGRDRVDEQFF.

The rearrangement uses TRBV20-1 and TRBJ1-3, with no clear D. Trimming stripped 3 bases from V and 4 bases from J, with 10 bases between. There are 13 residues in the CDR3. The V gene's germline CDR1 is DFQATT and CDR2 SNEGSKA (reference sequence). The CDR3 DNA reads as TGCAGTGCTAGTATTGGGGTAGGAAACACCATATATTTT. The encoded protein is CSASIGVGNTIYF.

This chain uses TRBV30 with TRBJ1-5, with 8 nucleotides matching TRBD1. Germline values: CDR1 GTSNPN, CDR2 SVGIG (reference sequence). This CDR3 is built from 12 residues. With V trimmed by 4 bases and J by 6 bases, 2 bases remained unmatched. Here the CDR3 reads CAWNTGGQPQHF. The CDR3 DNA sequence: TGTGCCTGGAATACAGGGGGTCAGCCCCAGCATTTT.

This clone appeared once. CDR3 sequence: CASSLVPNTGELFF. The CDR3, as DNA: TGTGCCAGCAGCTTAGTGCCAAACACCGGGGAGCTGTTTTTT. The chain couples TRBV7-2 to TRBJ2-2; no firm D call. The CDR3 spans 14 residues. Trimming left V 1 base short and J 2 bases short, with 5 bases between. CDR1 and CDR2 (germline): SGHTA, FQGNSA.

V is TRBV5-4 and J is TRBJ2-2, with 10 bases aligning to TRBD2. The CDR3 is made up of 15 amino acids. V shed 2 bases and J 7 bases; nucleotides not matched to a gene: 5. The germline gives CDR1 SGHNT, CDR2 YYREEE (reference sequence). CDR3 protein: CASSFSGGAIGELFF. DNA for the CDR3: TGTGCCAGCAGCTTCAGCGGGGGGGCAATCGGGGAGCTGTTTTTT. Looking up the rest from reference TRBV5-4 and TRBJ2-2 gives the full variable domain: ETGVTQSPTHLIKTRGQQVTLRCSSQSGHNTVSWYQQALGQGPQFIFQYYREEENGRGNFPPRFSGLQFPNYSSELNVNALELDDSALYLCASSFSGGAIGELFFGEGSRLTVL.

This chain uses TRBV19 with TRBJ2-7, with 8 bases fitting TRBD1. The germline gives CDR1 LNHDA, CDR2 SQIVND (reference sequence). The V segment lost 4 bases and the J segment 4 bases; nucleotides outside the gene matches: 9. The CDR3 has 15 residues. This CDR3 reads CASSTPGQATYEQYF. CDR3 bases: TGTGCCAGTAGTACTCCGGGACAGGCGACTTACGAGCAGTACTTC.